This TCR beta chain came from a study of blood T cell repertoires in COVID-19. The repertoire was sequenced with immunoSEQ multiplex PCR; TCRdb's copy has only in-frame clones and lacks some. The profile shows 200,000 or so clones, more than 80% of them singletons. This clone appeared a single time. V was cut by 6 bases and J by 9 bases, with 18 bases left in between. Germline CDR1 reads MNHEY; CDR2 reads SVGAGI. The CDR3 covers 14 residues. Sequencing was done on a sample of PBMCs or T cells enriched from blood (not recorded which). This receptor was identified in a woman in her thirties or forties with acute COVID-19. V and J are TRBV6-5 and TRBJ1-5, with D perhaps TRBD1 (6 bases). The CDR3 loop is CASSPDRFVRPQHF. In DNA form, the CDR3 reads TGTGCCAGCAGCCCCGACAGGTTTGTAAGGCCCCAGCATTTT.